This T cell receptor beta chain was captured by sequencing in a study of preoperative IRX-2 immunotherapy in early breast cancer (dated by TCRdb to between 2018 and 2020). The library was generated by the immunoSEQ multiplex PCR assay. Imported from immuneACCESS, the table was reduced by TCRdb to in-frame sequences with V and J called. These copies leave out some clones; in studies compared against another copy, an unresolved V gene accounts for under half, and the cause of the remainder is not known. Counted in this sample were 20,000 to 25,000 clones; 85% to 95% of them appeared once. The top ten constitute 15% to 20% of the sample. Regarding this clone: The antigen this receptor binds is unknown. Per-base qualities were not stored, and no clone one base away is much larger.

The germline V gene encodes CDR1 SNHLY and CDR2 FYNNEI. Taken from cysteine to phenylalanine, the CDR3 has 15 residues. The entry retains the CDR3 DNA only, 45 bases that are in frame from base 1. The junction shows trimming of 4 bases on V and 3 bases on J, and the gene matches do not reach 6 bases of it. The sample's treatment or condition, from its label and the paper: preoperative locoregional IRX-2 cytokine immunotherapy. The samples were obtained from a phase Ib study that tested preoperative, locoregional IRX-2 cytokine immunotherapy designed to prime immune responses. Before surgery, IRX-2 was given to the donors, who were patients with early-stage breast cancer.

This TCR derives from a human donor with breast cancer. This specimen was tumor tissue, taken after IRX-2 immunotherapy. The chain is encoded by TRBV2 joined to TRBJ2-5; 9 bases in the junction line up with TRBD2. The CDR3 protein is CASSVAGDPKETQYF. The DNA reads as follows: TGTGCCAGCAGTGTAGCGGGAGACCCAAAAGAGACCCAGTACTTC. Where the CDR3 stops, the reference TRBV2 and TRBJ2-5 genes take over; the full variable domain is EPEVTQTPSHQVTQMGQEVILRCVPISNHLYFYWYRQILGQKVEFLVSFYNNEISEKSEIFDDQFSVERPDGSNFTLKIRSTKLEDSAMYFCASSVAGDPKETQYFGPGTRLLVL.